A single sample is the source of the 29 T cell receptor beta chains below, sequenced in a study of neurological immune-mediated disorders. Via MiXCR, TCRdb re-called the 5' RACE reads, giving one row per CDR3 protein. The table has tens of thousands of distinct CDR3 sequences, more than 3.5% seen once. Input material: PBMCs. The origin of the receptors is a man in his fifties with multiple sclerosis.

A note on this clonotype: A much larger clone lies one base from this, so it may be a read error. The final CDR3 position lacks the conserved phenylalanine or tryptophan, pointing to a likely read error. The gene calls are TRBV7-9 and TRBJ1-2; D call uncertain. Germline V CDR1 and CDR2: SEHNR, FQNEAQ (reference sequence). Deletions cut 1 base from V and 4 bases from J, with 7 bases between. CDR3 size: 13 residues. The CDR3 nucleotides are TGTGCCAGCAGCTTAGGGATGGCCTATGGCTACACCATC. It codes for CASSLGMAYGYTI.

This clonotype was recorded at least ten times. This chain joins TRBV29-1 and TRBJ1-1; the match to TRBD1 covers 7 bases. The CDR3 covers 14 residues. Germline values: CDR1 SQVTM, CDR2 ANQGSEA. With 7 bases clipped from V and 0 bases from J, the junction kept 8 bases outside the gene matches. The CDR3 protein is CSGQGENVNTEAFF. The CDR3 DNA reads TGCAGCGGACAGGGTGAAAATGTGAACACTGAAGCTTTCTTT.

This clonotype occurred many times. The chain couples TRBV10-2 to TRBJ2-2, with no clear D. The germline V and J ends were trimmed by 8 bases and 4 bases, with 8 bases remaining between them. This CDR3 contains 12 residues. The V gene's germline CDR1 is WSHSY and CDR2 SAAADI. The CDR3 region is CASLFITGELFF. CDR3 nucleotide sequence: TGCGCCAGCCTCTTTATCACCGGGGAGCTGTTTTTT.

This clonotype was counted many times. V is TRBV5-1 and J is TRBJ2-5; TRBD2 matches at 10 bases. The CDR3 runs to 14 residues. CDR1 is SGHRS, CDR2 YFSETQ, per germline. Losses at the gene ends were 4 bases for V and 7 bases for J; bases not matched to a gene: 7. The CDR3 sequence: CASSVEASGGTQYF. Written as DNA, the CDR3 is TGCGCCAGCAGCGTGGAGGCTAGCGGGGGGACCCAGTACTTC.

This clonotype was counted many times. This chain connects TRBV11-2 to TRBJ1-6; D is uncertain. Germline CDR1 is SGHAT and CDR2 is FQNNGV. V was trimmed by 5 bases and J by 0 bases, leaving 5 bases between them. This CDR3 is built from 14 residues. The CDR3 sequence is CASSLSSYNSPLHF. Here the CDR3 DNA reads TGTGCCAGCAGCCTTAGCTCCTATAATTCACCCCTCCACTTT. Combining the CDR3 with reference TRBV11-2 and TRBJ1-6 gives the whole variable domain EAGVAQSPRYKIIEKRQSVAFWCNPISGHATLYWYQQILGQGPKLLIQFQNNGVVDDSQLPKDRFSAERLKGVDSTLKIQPAKLEDSAVYLCASSLSSYNSPLHFGNGTRLTVT.

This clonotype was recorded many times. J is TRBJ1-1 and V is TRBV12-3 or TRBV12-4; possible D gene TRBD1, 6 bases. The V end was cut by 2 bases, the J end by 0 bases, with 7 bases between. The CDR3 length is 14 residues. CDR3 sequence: CASSLNRVNTEAFF. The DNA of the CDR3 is TGTGCCAGCAGTTTAAACAGGGTGAACACTGAAGCTTTCTTT.

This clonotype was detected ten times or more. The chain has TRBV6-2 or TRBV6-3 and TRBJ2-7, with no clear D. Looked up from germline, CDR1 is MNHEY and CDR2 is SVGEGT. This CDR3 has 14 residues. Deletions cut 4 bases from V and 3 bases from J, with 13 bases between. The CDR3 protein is CASSSIALDYEQYV. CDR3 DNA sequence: TGTGCCAGCAGTTCGATAGCCCTCGACTACGAGCAGTACGTC.

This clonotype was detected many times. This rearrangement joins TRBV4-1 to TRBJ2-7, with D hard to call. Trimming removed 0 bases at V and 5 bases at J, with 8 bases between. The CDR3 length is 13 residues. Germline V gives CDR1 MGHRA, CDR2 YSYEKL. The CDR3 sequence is CASSQDLINEQYV. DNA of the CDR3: TGCGCCAGCAGCCAAGATCTGATTAACGAGCAGTACGTC.

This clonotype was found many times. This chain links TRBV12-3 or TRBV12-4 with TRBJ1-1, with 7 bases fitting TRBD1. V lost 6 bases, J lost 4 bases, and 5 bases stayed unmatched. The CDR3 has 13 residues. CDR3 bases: TGTGCCAGCAGACAAGACAGGGCCACTGAAGCTTTCTTT. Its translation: CASRQDRATEAFF.

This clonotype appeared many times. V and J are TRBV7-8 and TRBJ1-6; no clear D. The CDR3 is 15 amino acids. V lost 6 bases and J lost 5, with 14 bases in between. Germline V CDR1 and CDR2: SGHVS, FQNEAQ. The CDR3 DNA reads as TGTGCCAGCAGTCCACCGGAAAGCCATAATTCACCCCTCCACTTT. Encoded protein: CASSPPESHNSPLHF.

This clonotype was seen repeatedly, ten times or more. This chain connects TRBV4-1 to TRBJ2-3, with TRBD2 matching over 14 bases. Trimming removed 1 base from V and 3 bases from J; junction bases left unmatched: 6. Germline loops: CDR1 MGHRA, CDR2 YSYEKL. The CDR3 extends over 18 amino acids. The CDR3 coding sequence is TGCGCCAGCAGCCAAGCAAGACTAGCGGGGGGGCCGACAGATACGCAGTATTTT. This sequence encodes CASSQARLAGGPTDTQYF.

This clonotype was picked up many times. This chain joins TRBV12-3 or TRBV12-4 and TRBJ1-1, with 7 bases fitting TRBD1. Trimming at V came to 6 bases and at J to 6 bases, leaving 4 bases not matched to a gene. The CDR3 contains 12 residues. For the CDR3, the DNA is TGTGCCAGCAGACAGGGGTTGTCTGAAGCTTTCTTT. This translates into CASRQGLSEAFF.

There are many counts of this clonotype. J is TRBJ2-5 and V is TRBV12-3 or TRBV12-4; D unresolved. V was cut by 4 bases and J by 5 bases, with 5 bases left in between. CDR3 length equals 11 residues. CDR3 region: CASSSRETQYF. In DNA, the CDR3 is TGTGCCAGCAGTTCAAGGGAGACCCAGTACTTC.

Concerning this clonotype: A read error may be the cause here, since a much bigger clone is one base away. The CDR3 loop reads CATRRGGGYTF. DNA for the CDR3: TGTGCCACCAGAAGAGGCGGTGGCTACACCTTC. V gene TRBV15 combines with J gene TRBJ1-2, with no clear D. Germline CDR1 and CDR2: LNHNV and YYDKDF (reference sequence). The CDR3 covers 11 residues.

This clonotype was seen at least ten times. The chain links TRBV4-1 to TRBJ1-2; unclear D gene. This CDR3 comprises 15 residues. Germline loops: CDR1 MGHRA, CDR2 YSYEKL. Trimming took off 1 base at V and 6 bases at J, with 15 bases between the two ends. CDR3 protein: CASSQGAVIDDGYTF. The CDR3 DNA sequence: TGCGCCAGCAGCCAAGGCGCCGTTATCGATGATGGCTACACCTTC.

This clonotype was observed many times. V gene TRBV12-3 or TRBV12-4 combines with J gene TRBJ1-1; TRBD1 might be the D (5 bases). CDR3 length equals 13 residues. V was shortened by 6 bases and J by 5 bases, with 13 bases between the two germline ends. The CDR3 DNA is TGTGCCAGCAGGCAGGGAGGTATAACTGAAGCTTTCTTT. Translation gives CASRQGGITEAFF.

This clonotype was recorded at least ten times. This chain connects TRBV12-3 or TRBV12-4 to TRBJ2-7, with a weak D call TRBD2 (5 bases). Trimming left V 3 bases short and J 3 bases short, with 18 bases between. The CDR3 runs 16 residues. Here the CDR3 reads CASSLSGLSTNYEQYF. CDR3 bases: TGTGCCAGCAGTTTGTCAGGACTTTCCACCAACTACGAGCAGTACTTC.

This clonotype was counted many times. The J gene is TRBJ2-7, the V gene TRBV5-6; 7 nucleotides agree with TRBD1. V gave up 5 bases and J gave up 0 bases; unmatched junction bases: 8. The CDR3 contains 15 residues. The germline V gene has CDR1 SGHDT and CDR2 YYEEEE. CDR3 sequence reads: CASRGPGQSSYEQYF. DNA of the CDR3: TGTGCCAGCAGAGGTCCGGGACAGAGCTCCTACGAGCAGTACTTC.

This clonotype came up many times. This CDR3 is CASSLERGGIDEQFF. The CDR3 DNA reads TGCGCCAGCAGCTTGGAGCGAGGTGGAATTGATGAGCAGTTCTTC. The chain couples TRBV5-1 to TRBJ2-1; D is undetermined. Germline V gene sequence: CDR1 SGHRS, CDR2 YFSETQ. The ends were cut back, 0 bases at V and 8 bases at J, with 15 bases in the middle. CDR3 length: 15 amino acids.

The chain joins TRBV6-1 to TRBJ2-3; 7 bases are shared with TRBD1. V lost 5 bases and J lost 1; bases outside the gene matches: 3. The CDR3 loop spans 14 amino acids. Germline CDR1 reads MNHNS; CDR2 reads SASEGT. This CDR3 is CASSNDRGTDTQYF. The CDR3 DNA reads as TGTGCCAGCAGTAACGACAGGGGCACAGATACGCAGTATTTT.

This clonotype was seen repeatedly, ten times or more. DNA of the CDR3: TGCGCCAGCAGCCAAGTCCCCGGACGGCAATATTCACCCCTCCACTTT. Translating it yields CASSQVPGRQYSPLHF. The genes are TRBV4-1 and TRBJ1-6; D ambiguous. The V end was cut by 1 base, the J end by 8 bases, with 15 bases between. CDR3 size: 16 residues. Per germline, CDR1 MGHRA and CDR2 YSYEKL.

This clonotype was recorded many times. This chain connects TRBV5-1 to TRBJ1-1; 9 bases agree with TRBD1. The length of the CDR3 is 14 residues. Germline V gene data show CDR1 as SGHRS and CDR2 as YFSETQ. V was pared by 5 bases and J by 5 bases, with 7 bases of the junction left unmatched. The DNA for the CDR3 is TGCGCCAGCAGTTATACAGGGGGCGGGACTGAAGCTTTCTTT. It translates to CASSYTGGGTEAFF.

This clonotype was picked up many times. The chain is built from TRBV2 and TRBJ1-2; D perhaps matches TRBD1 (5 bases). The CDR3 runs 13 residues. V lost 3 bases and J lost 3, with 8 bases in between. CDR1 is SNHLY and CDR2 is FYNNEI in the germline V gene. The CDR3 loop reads CASSETVDYGYTF. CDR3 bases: TGTGCCAGCAGTGAGACAGTCGACTATGGCTACACCTTC.

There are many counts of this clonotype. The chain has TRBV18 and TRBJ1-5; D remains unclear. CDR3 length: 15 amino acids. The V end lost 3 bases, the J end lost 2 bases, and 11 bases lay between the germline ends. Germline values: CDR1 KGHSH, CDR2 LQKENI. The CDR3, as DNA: TGTGCCAGCTCACCTGGCGCGGGTGGCAATCAGCCCCAGCATTTT. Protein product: CASSPGAGGNQPQHF.

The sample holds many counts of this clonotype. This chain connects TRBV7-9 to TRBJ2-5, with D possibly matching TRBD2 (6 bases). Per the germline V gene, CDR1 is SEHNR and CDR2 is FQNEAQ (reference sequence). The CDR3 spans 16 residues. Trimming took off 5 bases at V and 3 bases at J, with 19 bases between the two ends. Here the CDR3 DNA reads TGTGCCAGCAGCCCCACCCTCGGGGGTTCGAAAGAGACCCAGTACTTC. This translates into CASSPTLGGSKETQYF.

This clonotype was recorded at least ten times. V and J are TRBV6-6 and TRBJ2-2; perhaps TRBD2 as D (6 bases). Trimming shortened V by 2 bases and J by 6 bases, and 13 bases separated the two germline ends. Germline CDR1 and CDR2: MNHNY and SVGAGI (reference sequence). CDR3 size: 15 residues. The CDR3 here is CASSYGRGSAGELFF. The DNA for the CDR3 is TGTGCCAGCAGTTACGGTCGGGGGAGTGCCGGGGAGCTGTTTTTT.

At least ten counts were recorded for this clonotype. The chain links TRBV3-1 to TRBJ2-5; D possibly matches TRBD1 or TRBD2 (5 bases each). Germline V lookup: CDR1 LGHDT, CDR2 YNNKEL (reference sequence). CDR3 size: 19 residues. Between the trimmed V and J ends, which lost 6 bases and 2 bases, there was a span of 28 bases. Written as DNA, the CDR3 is TGTGCCAGCAGTCTCACGGACATGAGGGTGCCGACGGTGCAAGAGACCCAGTACTTC. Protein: CASSLTDMRVPTVQETQYF.

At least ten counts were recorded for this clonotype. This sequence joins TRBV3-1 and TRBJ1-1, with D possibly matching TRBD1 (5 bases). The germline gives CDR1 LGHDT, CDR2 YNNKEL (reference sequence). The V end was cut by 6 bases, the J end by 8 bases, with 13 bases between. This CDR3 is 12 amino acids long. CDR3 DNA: TGTGCCAGCAGGGGGGTCAGGGAGGAAGCTTTCTTT. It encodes CASRGVREEAFF. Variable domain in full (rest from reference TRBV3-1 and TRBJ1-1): DTAVSQTPKYLVTQMGNDKSIKCEQNLGHDTMYWYKQDSKKFLKIMFSYNNKELIINETVPNRFSPKSPDKAHLNLHINSLELGDSAVYFCASRGVREEAFFGQGTRLTVV.

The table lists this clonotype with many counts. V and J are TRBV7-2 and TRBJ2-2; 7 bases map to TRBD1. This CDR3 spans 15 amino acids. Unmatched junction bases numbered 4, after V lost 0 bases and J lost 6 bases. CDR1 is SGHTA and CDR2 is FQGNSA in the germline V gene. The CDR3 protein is CASSLAGGKAGELFF. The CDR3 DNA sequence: TGTGCCAGCAGCTTAGCAGGGGGCAAGGCCGGGGAGCTGTTTTTT.